This TCR beta chain was profiled in a study of technical replicates of blood from a handful of donors. This CDR3 has 14 residues. The germline gives CDR1 SGHRS, CDR2 YFSETQ. V lost 0 bases and J lost 2, with 7 bases in between. Clones were sequenced by immunoSEQ multiplex PCR, and TCRdb holds only the in-frame ones, with some missing. The table shows 95,000 to 100,000 clones, with around 96% occurring only once. This clone was observed a single time. This chain links TRBV5-1 with TRBJ2-3; tentatively, D is TRBD2 (6 bases). This TCR was sampled from a human donor in good health. Sequenced input: T cells isolated from PBMCs. CDR3 bases: TGCGCCAGCAGCTTGGGCGGGAACACAGATACGCAGTATTTT. Translated, it gives CASSLGGNTDTQYF.